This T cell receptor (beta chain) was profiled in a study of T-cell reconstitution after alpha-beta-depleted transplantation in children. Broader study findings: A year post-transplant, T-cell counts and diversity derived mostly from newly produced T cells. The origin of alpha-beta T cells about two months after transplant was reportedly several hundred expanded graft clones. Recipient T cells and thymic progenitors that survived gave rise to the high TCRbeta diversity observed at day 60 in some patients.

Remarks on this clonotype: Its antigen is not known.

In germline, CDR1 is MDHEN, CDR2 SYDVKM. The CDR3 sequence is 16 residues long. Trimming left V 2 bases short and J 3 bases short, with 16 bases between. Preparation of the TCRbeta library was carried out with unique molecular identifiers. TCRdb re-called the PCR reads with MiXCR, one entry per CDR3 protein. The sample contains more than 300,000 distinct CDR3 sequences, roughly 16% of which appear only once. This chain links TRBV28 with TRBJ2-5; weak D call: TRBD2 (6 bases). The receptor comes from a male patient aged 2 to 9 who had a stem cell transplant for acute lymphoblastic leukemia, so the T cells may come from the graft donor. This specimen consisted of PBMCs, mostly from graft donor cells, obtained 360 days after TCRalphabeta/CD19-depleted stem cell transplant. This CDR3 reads CASSLRPGEVEETQYF. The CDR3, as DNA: TGTGCCAGCAGTTTACGGCCGGGGGAGGTCGAAGAGACCCAGTACTTC.